This T cell receptor (beta chain) was retrieved from a study of T cell responses to AZD1222 COVID-19 vaccine. Study outcomes and limitations: Clonal diversity was possibly underestimated; the donors were predominantly white British and more often female. The study found Spike-specific TCR breadth and depth rose after two AZD1222 doses.

Method: immunoSEQ multiplex PCR; TCRdb's copy keeps in-frame clones and lacks some. The sample gives 100,000 to 150,000 clones, just under 95% of which show up once; around 1.1% is in the top ten. Recipients boosted at about 4 weeks or about 12 weeks are pooled. A note on this clone: Antigen specificity is unknown.

The clonotype was recovered from an adult who received the AZD1222 COVID-19 vaccine. This specimen consisted of peripheral blood, obtained 28 days after the second AZD1222 dose.

The CDR3 sequence: CASSSDGTENSPLHF. The CDR3 bases are TGTGCCAGCAGCTCCGACGGGACCGAGAATTCACCCCTCCACTTT. This chain connects TRBV11-2 to TRBJ1-6; possible D gene TRBD1, 5 bases. The CDR3 consists of 15 residues. Germline V CDR1 and CDR2: SGHAT, FQNNGV. V was trimmed by 4 bases and J by 7 bases, leaving 14 bases between them.